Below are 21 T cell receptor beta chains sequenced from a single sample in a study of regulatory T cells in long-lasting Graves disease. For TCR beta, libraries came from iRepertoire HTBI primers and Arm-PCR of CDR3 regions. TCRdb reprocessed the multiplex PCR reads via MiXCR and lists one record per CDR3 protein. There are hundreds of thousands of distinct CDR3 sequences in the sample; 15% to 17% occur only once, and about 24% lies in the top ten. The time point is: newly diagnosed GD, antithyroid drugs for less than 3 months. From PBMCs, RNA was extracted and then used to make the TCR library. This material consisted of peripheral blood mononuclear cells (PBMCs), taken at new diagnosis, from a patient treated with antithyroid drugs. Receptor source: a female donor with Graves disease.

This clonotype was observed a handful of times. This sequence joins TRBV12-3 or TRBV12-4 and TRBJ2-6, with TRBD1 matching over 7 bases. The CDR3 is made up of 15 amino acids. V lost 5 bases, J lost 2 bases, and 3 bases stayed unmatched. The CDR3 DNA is TGTGCCAGCAGTCCCCAGGGGGCTGGGGCCAACGTCCTGACTTTC. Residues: CASSPQGAGANVLTF.

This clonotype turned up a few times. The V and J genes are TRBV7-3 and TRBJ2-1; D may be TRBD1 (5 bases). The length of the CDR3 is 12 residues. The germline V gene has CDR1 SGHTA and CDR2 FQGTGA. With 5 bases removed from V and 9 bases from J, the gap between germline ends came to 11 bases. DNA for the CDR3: TGTGCCAGCAGCCGCAACCAGGGTGAGCAGTTCTTC. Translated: CASSRNQGEQFF.

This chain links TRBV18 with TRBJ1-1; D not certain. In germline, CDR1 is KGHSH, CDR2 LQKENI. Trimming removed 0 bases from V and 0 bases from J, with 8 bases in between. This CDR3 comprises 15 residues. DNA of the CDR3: TGTGCCAGCTCACCACCGAAGGGTTTGAACACTGAAGCTTTCTTT. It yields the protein CASSPPKGLNTEAFF.

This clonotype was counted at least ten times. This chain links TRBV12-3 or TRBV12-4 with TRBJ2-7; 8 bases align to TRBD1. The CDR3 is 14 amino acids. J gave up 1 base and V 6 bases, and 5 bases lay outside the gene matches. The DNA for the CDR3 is TGTGCCAGCAGCTGGACAGGGACTTCCTACGAGCAGTACTTC. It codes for CASSWTGTSYEQYF.

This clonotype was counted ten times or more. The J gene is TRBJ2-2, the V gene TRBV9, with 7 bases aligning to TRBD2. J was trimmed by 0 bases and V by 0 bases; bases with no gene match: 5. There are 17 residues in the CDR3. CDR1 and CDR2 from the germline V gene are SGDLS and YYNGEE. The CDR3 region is CASSVDEAGANTGELFF. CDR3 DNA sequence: TGTGCCAGCAGCGTAGATGAGGCGGGAGCGAACACCGGGGAGCTGTTTTTT. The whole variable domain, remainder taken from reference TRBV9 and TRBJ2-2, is DSGVTQTPKHLITATGQRVTLRCSPRSGDLSVYWYQQSLDQGLQFLIQYYNGEERAKGNILERFSAQQFPDLHSELNLSSLELGDSALYFCASSVDEAGANTGELFFGEGSRLTVL.

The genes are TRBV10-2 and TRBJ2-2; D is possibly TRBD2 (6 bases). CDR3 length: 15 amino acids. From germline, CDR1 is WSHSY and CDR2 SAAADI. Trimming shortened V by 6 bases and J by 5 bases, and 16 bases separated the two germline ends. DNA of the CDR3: TGCGCCAGCAGGGGGGACTCCGCGTGGACCGGGGAGCTGTTTTTT. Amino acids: CASRGDSAWTGELFF.

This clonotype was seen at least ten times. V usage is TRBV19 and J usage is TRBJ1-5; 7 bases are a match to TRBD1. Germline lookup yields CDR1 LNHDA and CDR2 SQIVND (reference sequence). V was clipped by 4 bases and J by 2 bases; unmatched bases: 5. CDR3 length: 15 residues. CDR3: CASSNRQGGNQPQHF. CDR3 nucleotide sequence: TGTGCCAGTAGTAACAGACAGGGTGGCAATCAGCCCCAGCATTTT.

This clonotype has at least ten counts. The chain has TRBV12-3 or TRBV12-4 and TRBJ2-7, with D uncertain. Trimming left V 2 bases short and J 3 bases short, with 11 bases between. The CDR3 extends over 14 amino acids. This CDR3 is CASSLSPWRYEQYF. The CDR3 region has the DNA TGTGCCAGCAGTTTAAGCCCCTGGCGCTACGAGCAGTACTTC.

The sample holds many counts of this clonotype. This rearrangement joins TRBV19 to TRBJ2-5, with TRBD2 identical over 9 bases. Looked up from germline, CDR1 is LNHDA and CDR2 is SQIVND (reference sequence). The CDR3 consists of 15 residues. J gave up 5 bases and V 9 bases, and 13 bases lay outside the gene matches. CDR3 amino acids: CASSTSASGGETQYF. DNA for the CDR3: TGTGCCAGCTCGACTAGCGCGAGCGGGGGGGAGACCCAGTACTTC.

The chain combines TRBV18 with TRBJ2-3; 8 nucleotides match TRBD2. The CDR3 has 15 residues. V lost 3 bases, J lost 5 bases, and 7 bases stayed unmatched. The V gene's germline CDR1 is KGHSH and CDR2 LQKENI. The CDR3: CASSPNIGREDTQYF. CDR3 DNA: TGTGCCAGCTCACCTAATATCGGGAGGGAAGATACGCAGTATTTT.

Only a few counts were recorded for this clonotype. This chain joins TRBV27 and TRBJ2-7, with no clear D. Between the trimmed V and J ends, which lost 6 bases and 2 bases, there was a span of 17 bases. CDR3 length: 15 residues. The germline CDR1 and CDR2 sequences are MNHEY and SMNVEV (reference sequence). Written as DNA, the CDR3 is TGTGCCAGCAGGCGAAGCGCCACGAATCCCTACGAGCAGTACTTC. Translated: CASRRSATNPYEQYF.

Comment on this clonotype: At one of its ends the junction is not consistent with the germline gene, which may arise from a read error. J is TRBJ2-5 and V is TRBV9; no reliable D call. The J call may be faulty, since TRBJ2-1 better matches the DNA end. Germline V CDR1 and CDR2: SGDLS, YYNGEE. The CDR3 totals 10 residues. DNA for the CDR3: TGTGCCAGCGGCGTTGGGGAGCAGTTCTTC. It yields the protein CASGVGEQFF.

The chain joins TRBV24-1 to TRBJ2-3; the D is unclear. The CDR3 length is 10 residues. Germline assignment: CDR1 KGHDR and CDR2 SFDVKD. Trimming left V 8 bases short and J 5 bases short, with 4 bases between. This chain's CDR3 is CATTKDTQYF. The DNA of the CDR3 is TGTGCCACCACAAAAGATACGCAGTATTTT.

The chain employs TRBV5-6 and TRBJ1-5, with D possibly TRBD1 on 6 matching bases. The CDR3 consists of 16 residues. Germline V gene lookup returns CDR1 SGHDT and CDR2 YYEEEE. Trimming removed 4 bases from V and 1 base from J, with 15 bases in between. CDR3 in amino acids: CASSQQGRWSNQPQHF. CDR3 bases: TGTGCCAGCAGCCAGCAGGGGAGATGGAGCAATCAGCCCCAGCATTTT.

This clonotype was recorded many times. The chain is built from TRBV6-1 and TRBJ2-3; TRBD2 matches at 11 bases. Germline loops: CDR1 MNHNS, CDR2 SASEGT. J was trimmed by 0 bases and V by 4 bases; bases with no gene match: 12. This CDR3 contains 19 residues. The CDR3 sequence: CASSVVGLAGGPSTDTQYF. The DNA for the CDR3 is TGTGCCAGCAGTGTGGTGGGGCTAGCGGGAGGACCTAGCACAGATACGCAGTATTTT.

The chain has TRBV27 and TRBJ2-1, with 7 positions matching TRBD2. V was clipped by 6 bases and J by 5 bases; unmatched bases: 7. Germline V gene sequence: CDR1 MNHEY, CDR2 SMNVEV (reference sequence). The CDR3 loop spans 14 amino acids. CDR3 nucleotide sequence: TGTGCCAGCAGCTTAGCGGGTCTTGACAATGAGCAGTTCTTC. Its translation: CASSLAGLDNEQFF.

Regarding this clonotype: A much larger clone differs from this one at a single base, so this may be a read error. As DNA, the CDR3 is TGTGCCAGCAGCACCATAAGGACAGGGGTGTACGAGCAGTTCTTC. This gives the protein CASSTIRTGVYEQFF. This rearrangement joins TRBV2 to TRBJ2-1; TRBD1 matches 9 bases. The germline CDR1 and CDR2 sequences are SNHLY and FYNNEI. The CDR3 sequence is 15 residues long. V lost 6 bases, J lost 10 bases, and 13 bases stayed unmatched.

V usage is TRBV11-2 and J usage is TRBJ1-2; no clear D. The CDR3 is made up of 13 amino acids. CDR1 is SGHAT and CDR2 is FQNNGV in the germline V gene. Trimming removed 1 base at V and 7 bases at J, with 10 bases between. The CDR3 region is CASSLANRIGYTF. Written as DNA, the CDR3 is TGTGCCAGCAGCTTAGCTAATAGGATTGGCTACACCTTC.

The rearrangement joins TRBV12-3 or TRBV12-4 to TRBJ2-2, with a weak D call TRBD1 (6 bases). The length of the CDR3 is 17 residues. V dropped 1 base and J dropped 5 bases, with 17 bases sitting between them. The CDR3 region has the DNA TGTGCCAGCAGTTTAGGATTAAGGGGGAAAGATACCGGGGAGCTGTTTTTT. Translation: CASSLGLRGKDTGELFF.

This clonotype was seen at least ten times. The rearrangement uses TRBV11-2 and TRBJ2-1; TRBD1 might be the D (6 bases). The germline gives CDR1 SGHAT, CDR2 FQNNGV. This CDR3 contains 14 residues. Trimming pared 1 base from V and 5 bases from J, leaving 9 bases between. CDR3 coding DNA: TGTGCCAGCAGCTTAGCAGGGGCGGACAATGAGCAGTTCTTC. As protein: CASSLAGADNEQFF.

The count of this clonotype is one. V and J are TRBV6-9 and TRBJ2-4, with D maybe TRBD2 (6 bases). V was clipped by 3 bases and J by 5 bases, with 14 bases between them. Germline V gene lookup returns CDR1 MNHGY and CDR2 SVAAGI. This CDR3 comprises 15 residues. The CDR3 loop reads CASSYLSAGENIQYF. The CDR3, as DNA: TGTGCCAGCAGTTACCTGTCAGCGGGTGAAAACATTCAGTACTTC.